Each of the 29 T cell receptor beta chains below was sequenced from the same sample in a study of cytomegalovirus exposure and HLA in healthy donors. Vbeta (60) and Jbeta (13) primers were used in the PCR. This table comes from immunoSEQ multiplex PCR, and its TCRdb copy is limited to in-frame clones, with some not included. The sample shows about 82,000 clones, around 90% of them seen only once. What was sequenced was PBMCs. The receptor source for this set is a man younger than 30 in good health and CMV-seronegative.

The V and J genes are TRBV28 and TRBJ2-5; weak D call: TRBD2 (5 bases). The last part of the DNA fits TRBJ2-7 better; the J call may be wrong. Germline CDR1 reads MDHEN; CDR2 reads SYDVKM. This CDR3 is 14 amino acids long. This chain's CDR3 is CASSSPGDTYEQYF. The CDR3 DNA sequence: TGTGCCAGCAGTTCCCCCGGGGATACCTACGAGCAGTACTTC.

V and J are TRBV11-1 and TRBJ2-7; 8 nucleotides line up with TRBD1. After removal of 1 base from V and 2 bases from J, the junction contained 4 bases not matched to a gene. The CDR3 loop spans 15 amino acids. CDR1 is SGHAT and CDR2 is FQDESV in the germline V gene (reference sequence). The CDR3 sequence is CASSLVGTGTYEQYF. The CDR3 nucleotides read TGTGCCAGCAGCTTAGTAGGGACAGGAACCTACGAGCAGTACTTC.

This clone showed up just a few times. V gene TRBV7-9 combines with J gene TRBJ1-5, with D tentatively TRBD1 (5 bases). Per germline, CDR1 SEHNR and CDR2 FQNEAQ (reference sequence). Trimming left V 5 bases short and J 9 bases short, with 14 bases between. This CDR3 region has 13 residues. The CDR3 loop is CASSQGGERPQHF. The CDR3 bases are TGTGCCAGCAGCCAAGGAGGGGAAAGGCCCCAGCATTTT.

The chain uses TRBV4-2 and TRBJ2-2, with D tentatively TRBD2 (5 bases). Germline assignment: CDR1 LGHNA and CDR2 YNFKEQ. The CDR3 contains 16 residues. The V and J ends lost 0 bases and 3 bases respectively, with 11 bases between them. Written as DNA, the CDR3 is TGTGCCAGCAGCCAAGACCGGCTAGCAGACACCGGGGAGCTGTTTTTT. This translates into CASSQDRLADTGELFF.

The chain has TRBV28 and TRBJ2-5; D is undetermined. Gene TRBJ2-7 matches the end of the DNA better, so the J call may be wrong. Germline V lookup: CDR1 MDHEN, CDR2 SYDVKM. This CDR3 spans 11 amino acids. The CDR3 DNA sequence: TGTGCCAGCAGCAAATCCTACGAGCAGTACTTC. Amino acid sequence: CASSKSYEQYF.

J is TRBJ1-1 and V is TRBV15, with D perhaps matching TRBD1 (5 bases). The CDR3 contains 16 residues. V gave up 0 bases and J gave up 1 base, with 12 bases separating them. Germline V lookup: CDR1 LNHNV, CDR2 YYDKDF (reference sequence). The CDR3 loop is CATSRDRRGWNTEAFF. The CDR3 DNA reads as TGTGCCACCAGCAGAGATCGGCGGGGGTGGAACACTGAAGCTTTCTTT.

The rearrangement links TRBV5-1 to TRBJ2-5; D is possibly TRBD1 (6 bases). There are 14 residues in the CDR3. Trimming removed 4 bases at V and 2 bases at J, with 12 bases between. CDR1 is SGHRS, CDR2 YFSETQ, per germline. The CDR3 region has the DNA TGCGCCAGCAGCCCCGACAGGAGTCAAGAGACCCAGTACTTC. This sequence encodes CASSPDRSQETQYF.

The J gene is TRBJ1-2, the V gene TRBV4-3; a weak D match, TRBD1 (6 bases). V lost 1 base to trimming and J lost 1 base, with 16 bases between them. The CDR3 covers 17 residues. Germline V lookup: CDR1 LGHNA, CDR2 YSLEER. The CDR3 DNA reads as TGCGCCAGCAGCCAAGGATTGGGACAAGAAGTTAACTATGGCTACACCTTC. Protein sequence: CASSQGLGQEVNYGYTF.

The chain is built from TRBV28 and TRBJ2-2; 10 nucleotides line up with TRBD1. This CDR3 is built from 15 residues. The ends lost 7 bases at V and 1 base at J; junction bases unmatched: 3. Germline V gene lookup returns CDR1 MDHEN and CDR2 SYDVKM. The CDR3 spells CASIRTGGNTGELFF. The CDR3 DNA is TGTGCCAGCATTCGGACAGGGGGGAACACCGGGGAGCTGTTTTTT. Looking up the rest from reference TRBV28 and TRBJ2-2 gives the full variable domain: DVKVTQSSRYLVKRTGEKVFLECVQDMDHENMFWYRQDPGLGLRLIYFSYDVKMKEKGDIPEGYSVSREKKERFSLILESASTNQTSMYLCASIRTGGNTGELFFGEGSRLTVL.

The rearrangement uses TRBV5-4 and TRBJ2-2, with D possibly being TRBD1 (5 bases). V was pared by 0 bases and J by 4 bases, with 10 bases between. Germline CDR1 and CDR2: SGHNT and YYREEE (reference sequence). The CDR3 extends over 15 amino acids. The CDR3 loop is CASSLEARGTGELFF. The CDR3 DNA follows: TGTGCCAGCAGCTTGGAAGCAAGGGGCACCGGGGAGCTGTTTTTT.

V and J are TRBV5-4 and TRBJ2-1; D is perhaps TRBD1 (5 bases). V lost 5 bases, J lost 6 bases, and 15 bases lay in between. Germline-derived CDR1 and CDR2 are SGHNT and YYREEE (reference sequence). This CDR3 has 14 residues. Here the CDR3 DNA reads TGTGCCAGCAGGGACCCACGTCAGGGCAATGAGCAGTTCTTC. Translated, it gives CASRDPRQGNEQFF.

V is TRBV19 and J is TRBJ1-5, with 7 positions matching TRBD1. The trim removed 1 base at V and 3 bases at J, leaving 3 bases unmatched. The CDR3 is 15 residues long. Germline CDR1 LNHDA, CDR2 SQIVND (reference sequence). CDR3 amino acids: CASSIAGQINQPQHF. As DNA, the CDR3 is TGTGCCAGTAGTATAGCGGGACAGATCAATCAGCCCCAGCATTTT. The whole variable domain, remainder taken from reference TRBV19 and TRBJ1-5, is DGGITQSPKYLFRKEGQNVTLSCEQNLNHDAMYWYRQDPGQGLRLIYYSQIVNDFQKGDIAEGYSVSREKKESFPLTVTSAQKNPTAFYLCASSIAGQINQPQHFGDGTRLSIL.

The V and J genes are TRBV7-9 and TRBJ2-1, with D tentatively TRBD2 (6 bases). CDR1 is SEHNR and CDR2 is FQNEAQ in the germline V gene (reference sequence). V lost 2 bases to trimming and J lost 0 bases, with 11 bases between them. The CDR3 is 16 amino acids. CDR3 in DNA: TGTGCCAGCAGCTTATCTCGGGAGCCCTCCTACAATGAGCAGTTCTTC. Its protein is CASSLSREPSYNEQFF. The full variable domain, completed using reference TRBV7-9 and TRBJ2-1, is DTGVSQNPRHKITKRGQNVTFRCDPISEHNRLYWYRQTLGQGPEFLTYFQNEAQLEKSRLLSDRFSAERPKGSFSTLEIQRTEQGDSAMYLCASSLSREPSYNEQFFGPGTRLTVL.

The CDR3 coding sequence is TGTGCCAGCAGTTTACCCGTCTTCGCGGGAGAGAGGGGGTCGAACATTCAGTACTTC. This codes for CASSLPVFAGERGSNIQYF. V usage is TRBV27 and J usage is TRBJ2-4, with a tentative D call TRBD2 (7 bases). Trimming took 2 bases from V and 7 from J, leaving 27 bases between them. Germline V gene sequence: CDR1 MNHEY, CDR2 SMNVEV (reference sequence). CDR3 size: 19 residues.

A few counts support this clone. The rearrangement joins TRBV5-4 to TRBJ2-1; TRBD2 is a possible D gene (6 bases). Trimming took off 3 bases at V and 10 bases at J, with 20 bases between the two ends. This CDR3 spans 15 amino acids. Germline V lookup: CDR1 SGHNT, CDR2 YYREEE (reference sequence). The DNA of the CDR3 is TGTGCCAGCAGCTCCCGAGGTGGAGGGGCCGGGGAGCAGTTCTTC. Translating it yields CASSSRGGGAGEQFF.

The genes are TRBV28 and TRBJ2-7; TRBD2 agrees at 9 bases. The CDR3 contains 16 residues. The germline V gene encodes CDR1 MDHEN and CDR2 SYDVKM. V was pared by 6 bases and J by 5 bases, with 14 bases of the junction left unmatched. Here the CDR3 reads CASSLPGSGRRNEQYF. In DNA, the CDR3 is TGTGCCAGCAGCCTCCCCGGCAGCGGGAGGAGGAACGAGCAGTACTTC.

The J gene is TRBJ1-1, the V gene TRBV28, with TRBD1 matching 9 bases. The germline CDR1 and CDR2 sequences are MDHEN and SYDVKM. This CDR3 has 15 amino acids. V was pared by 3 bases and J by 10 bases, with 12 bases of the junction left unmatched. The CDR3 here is CASSFRDRATSGAFF. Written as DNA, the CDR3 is TGTGCCAGCAGTTTTAGGGACAGGGCCACTTCAGGAGCTTTCTTT.

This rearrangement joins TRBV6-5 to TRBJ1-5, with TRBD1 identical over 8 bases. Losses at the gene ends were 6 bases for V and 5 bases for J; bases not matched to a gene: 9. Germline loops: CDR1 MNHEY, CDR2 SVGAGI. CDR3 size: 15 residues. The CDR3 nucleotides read TGTGCCAGCAGCCCGACAGGGGCCCTTTATCAGCCCCAGCATTTT. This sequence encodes CASSPTGALYQPQHF.

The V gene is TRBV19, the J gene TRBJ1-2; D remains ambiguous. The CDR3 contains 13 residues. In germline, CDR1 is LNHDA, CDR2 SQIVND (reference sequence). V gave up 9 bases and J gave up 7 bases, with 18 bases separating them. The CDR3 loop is CASNPRGYLGYTF. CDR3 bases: TGTGCCAGCAACCCGAGAGGCTACCTTGGCTACACCTTC.

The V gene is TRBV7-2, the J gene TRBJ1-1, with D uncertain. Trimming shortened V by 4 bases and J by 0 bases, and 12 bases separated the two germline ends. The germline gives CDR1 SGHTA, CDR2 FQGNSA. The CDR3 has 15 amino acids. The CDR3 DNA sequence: TGTGCCAGCAGCTCCCAACAAACAGTGAACACTGAAGCTTTCTTT. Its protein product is CASSSQQTVNTEAFF.

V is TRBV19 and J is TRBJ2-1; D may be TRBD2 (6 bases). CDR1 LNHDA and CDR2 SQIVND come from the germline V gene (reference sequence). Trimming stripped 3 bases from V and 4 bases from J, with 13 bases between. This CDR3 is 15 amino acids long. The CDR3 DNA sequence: TGTGCCAGTAGTATGGTTAGCGGATTTTACAATGAGCAGTTCTTC. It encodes CASSMVSGFYNEQFF. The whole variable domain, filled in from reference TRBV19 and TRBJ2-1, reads DGGITQSPKYLFRKEGQNVTLSCEQNLNHDAMYWYRQDPGQGLRLIYYSQIVNDFQKGDIAEGYSVSREKKESFPLTVTSAQKNPTAFYLCASSMVSGFYNEQFFGPGTRLTVL.

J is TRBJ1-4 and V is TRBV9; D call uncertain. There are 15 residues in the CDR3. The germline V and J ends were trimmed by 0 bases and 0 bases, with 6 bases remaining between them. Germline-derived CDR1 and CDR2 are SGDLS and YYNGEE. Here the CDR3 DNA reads TGTGCCAGCAGCGTAGGTATTACAACTAATGAAAAACTGTTTTTT. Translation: CASSVGITTNEKLFF.

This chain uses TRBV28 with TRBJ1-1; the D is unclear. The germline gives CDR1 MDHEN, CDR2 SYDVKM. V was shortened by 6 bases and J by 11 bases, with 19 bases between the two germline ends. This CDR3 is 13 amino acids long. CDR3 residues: CASRETVPPNAFF. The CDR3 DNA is TGTGCCAGCAGGGAGACGGTACCTCCGAACGCTTTCTTT.

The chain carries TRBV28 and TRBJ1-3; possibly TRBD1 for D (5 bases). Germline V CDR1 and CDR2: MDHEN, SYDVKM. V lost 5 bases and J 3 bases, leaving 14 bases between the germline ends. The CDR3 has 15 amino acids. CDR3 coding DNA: TGTGCCAGCAGTCCTGCTCAGGGATATGGAAACACCATATATTTT. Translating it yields CASSPAQGYGNTIYF.

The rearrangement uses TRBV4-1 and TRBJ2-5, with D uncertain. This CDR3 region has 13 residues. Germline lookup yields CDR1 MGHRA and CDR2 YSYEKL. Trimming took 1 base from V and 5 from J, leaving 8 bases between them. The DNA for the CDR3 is TGCGCCAGCAGCCAAGGTCAGATGGAGACCCAGTACTTC. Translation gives CASSQGQMETQYF.

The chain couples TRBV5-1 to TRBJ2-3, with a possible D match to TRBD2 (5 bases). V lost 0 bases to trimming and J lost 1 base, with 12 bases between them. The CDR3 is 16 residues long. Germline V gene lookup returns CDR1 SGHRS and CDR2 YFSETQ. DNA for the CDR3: TGCGCCAGCAGCTTGGGGGCAGACGGGGGCACAGATACGCAGTATTTT. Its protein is CASSLGADGGTDTQYF.

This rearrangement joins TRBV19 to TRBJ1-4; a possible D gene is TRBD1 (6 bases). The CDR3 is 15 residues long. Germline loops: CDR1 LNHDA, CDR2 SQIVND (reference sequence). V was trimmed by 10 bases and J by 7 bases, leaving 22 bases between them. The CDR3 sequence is CATSTPHRASEKLFF. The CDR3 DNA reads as TGTGCCACCAGTACTCCCCACAGGGCTTCTGAAAAACTGTTTTTT.

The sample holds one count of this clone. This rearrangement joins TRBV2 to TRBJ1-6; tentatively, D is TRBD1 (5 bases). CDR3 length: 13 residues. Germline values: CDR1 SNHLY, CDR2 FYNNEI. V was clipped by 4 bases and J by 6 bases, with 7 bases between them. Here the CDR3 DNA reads TGTGCCAGCAGTGGAAGGGGTAATTCACCCCTCCACTTT. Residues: CASSGRGNSPLHF. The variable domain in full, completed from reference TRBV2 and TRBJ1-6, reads EPEVTQTPSHQVTQMGQEVILRCVPISNHLYFYWYRQILGQKVEFLVSFYNNEISEKSEIFDDQFSVERPDGSNFTLKIRSTKLEDSAMYFCASSGRGNSPLHFGNGTRLTVT.

In DNA form, the CDR3 reads TGTGCCAGCTCAGGCGGGGTTGGCGAGACCCAGTACTTC. Amino acids: CASSGGVGETQYF. The chain employs TRBV18 and TRBJ2-5, with D possibly being TRBD2 (6 bases). V lost 5 bases and J 5 bases, leaving 12 bases between the germline ends. From germline, CDR1 is KGHSH and CDR2 LQKENI. The CDR3 is 13 amino acids.